One and the same sample provided the 23 T cell receptor beta chains below, sequenced in a study of blood T cell repertoires in COVID-19 (dated by TCRdb to 2018 to 2021). Library construction relied on the immunoSEQ multiplex PCR assay. TCRdb took this table from immuneACCESS and kept in-frame rearrangements with V and J called. Such tables lack part of the clones; where checked against another copy, unresolved V genes explain under half of the gap, and the rest is unexplained. For this sample the table gives just under 150,000 clones, of which about 86% were detected only once. Clones ranked in the top ten supply 8.6% of the sample. Sequences were obtained from peripheral blood. Source of these receptors: a woman between 50 and 59 years old with active or convalescent COVID-19.

Written as DNA, the CDR3 is TGTGCCAGCGGTCGACAGGGCGGTTCACCCCTCCACTTT. Protein: CASGRQGGSPLHF. The chain carries TRBV3-1 (or the pseudogene TRBV3-2) and TRBJ1-6, with TRBD1 matching 7 bases. This CDR3 is 13 amino acids long. Losses at the gene ends were 8 bases for V and 9 bases for J; bases not matched to a gene: 7. Germline V lookup: CDR1 LGHDT, CDR2 YNNKEL (reference sequence).

The J gene is TRBJ2-7, the V gene TRBV4-3; a weak D match, TRBD1 (6 bases). The CDR3 loop spans 14 amino acids. The germline CDR1 and CDR2 sequences are LGHNA and YSLEER. The ends were cut back, 4 bases at V and 1 base at J, with 11 bases in the middle. The DNA for the CDR3 is TGCGCCAGCAGCCCCGGACAGAATTCCTACGAGCAGTACTTC. It is translated as CASSPGQNSYEQYF.

This chain links TRBV6-2 or TRBV6-3 with TRBJ2-5; D perhaps matches TRBD2 (6 bases). This CDR3 region has 14 residues. V shed 5 bases and J shed 7 bases, with 17 bases lying between them. Germline CDR1 and CDR2: MNHEY and SVGEGT. This CDR3 is CASSLHQRRGTQYF. Written as DNA, the CDR3 is TGTGCCAGCAGTCTCCATCAGCGGCGGGGGACCCAGTACTTC.

This rearrangement joins TRBV5-4 to TRBJ1-2; 7 bases line up with TRBD1. The length of the CDR3 is 15 residues. The germline V gene encodes CDR1 SGHNT and CDR2 YYREEE (reference sequence). With V trimmed by 2 bases and J by 5 bases, 9 bases remained unmatched. CDR3 protein: CASSLGDRDFYGYTF. The DNA of the CDR3 is TGTGCCAGCAGCTTAGGTGACAGGGACTTTTATGGCTACACCTTC.

The chain links TRBV12-3 or TRBV12-4 to TRBJ1-1; 7 nucleotides agree with TRBD1. The CDR3 length is 13 residues. V was pared by 6 bases and J by 3 bases, with 4 bases of the junction left unmatched. This CDR3 is CASSSTGDTEAFF. The CDR3 DNA reads as TGTGCCAGCAGCAGCACAGGGGACACTGAAGCTTTCTTT.

V is TRBV5-1 and J is TRBJ1-2; weak D call: TRBD1 (6 bases). There are 14 residues in the CDR3. Germline assignment: CDR1 SGHRS and CDR2 YFSETQ. The germline V and J ends were trimmed by 0 bases and 8 bases, with 14 bases remaining between them. The CDR3 region is CASSLEGSGGGYTF. The CDR3 region has the DNA TGCGCCAGCAGCTTGGAAGGGAGTGGGGGCGGCTACACCTTC.

The genes are TRBV5-1 and TRBJ2-7, with 7 bases identical to TRBD1. CDR1 and CDR2 from the germline V gene are SGHRS and YFSETQ. The V and J ends lost 5 bases and 0 bases, in that order; junction bases with no gene match: 2. The CDR3 has 13 amino acids. The CDR3 loop reads CASRTGNSYEQYF. In nucleotides, the CDR3 is TGCGCCAGCAGGACAGGGAACTCCTACGAGCAGTACTTC.

The V call is TRBV5-6, the J call TRBJ1-2; perhaps TRBD1 as D (5 bases). Per the germline V gene, CDR1 is SGHDT and CDR2 is YYEEEE. The CDR3 totals 13 residues. The germline V and J ends were trimmed by 1 base and 7 bases, with 11 bases remaining between them. CDR3 DNA: TGTGCCAGCAGCTTGAAACCTAGGGGTGGCTACACCTTC. It translates to CASSLKPRGGYTF.

The V gene is TRBV7-9, the J gene TRBJ2-1; D gene ambiguous. The CDR3 runs 14 residues. V was shortened by 2 bases and J by 7 bases, with 12 bases between the two germline ends. CDR1 and CDR2 (germline): SEHNR, FQNEAQ (reference sequence). The CDR3 DNA is TGTGCCAGCAGCTTAACTGGTACGATAAATGAGCAGTTCTTC. It codes for CASSLTGTINEQFF.

CDR3 loop: CASSELWGTSGYNEQFF. The CDR3 nucleotides read TGTGCCAGCAGTGAACTATGGGGGACTAGCGGATACAATGAGCAGTTCTTC. The gene calls are TRBV6-1 and TRBJ2-1; 11 bases align to TRBD2. With 2 bases clipped from V and 4 bases from J, the junction kept 7 bases outside the gene matches. Germline CDR1 is MNHNS and CDR2 is SASEGT. CDR3 length: 17 residues.

CDR3 sequence (DNA): TGCGCCAGCAGCTTGGGAGGCCAAGAGACCCAGTACTTC. Protein: CASSLGGQETQYF. V usage is TRBV5-1 and J usage is TRBJ2-5; D is unresolved. This CDR3 has 13 amino acids. Germline values: CDR1 SGHRS, CDR2 YFSETQ. Between the trimmed V and J ends, which lost 0 bases and 1 base, there was a span of 4 bases.

The chain recombines TRBV28 with TRBJ2-1; 7 nucleotides agree with TRBD2. V lost 1 base to trimming and J lost 0 bases; unmatched junction nucleotides: 9. This CDR3 spans 18 amino acids. From germline, CDR1 is MDHEN and CDR2 SYDVKM. CDR3 sequence reads: CASSLSGGLGSSYNEQFF. The DNA for the CDR3 is TGTGCCAGCAGTTTATCGGGGGGATTGGGTAGCTCCTACAATGAGCAGTTCTTC.

The V call is TRBV19, the J call TRBJ1-2, with 8 bases that match TRBD1. This CDR3 has 13 amino acids. CDR1 and CDR2 from the germline V gene are LNHDA and SQIVND (reference sequence). With 9 bases clipped from V and 0 bases from J, the junction kept 3 bases outside the gene matches. CDR3 protein: CASMGQANYGYTF. In nucleotides, the CDR3 is TGTGCCAGCATGGGACAGGCTAACTATGGCTACACCTTC. Together with reference TRBV19 and TRBJ1-2, the CDR3 gives the full variable domain: DGGITQSPKYLFRKEGQNVTLSCEQNLNHDAMYWYRQDPGQGLRLIYYSQIVNDFQKGDIAEGYSVSREKKESFPLTVTSAQKNPTAFYLCASMGQANYGYTFGSGTRLTVV.

V and J are TRBV4-2 and TRBJ2-3; tentatively, D is TRBD1 (6 bases). This CDR3 is 16 amino acids long. V was pared by 1 base and J by 2 bases, with 13 bases between. Germline CDR1 LGHNA, CDR2 YNFKEQ. CDR3 nucleotides: TGTGCCAGCAGCCAAGTAGTGAGGGGGACCACAGATACGCAGTATTTT. Its translation is CASSQVVRGTTDTQYF.

The rearrangement joins TRBV7-9 to TRBJ1-5, with a tentative D call TRBD1 (6 bases). V was trimmed by 0 bases and J by 2 bases, leaving 8 bases between them. The CDR3 length is 15 residues. Per the germline V gene, CDR1 is SEHNR and CDR2 is FQNEAQ (reference sequence). The CDR3 spells CASSLASGGNQPQHF. The CDR3 nucleotides are TGTGCCAGCAGCTTAGCGTCAGGGGGCAATCAGCCCCAGCATTTT. Looking up the rest from reference TRBV7-9 and TRBJ1-5 gives the full variable domain: DTGVSQNPRHKITKRGQNVTFRCDPISEHNRLYWYRQTLGQGPEFLTYFQNEAQLEKSRLLSDRFSAERPKGSFSTLEIQRTEQGDSAMYLCASSLASGGNQPQHFGDGTRLSIL.

The gene calls are TRBV27 and TRBJ2-5; D is possibly TRBD2 (6 bases). This CDR3 has 14 residues. CDR1 and CDR2 from the germline V gene are MNHEY and SMNVEV (reference sequence). Trimming cost V 5 bases and J 5 bases, with 15 bases left between them. This CDR3 reads CASSLGLTGETQYF. As DNA, the CDR3 is TGTGCCAGCAGTCTCGGACTAACCGGGGAGACCCAGTACTTC.

The chain links TRBV2 to TRBJ1-2; D is possibly TRBD1 (5 bases). The CDR3 consists of 17 residues. The V end lost 0 bases, the J end lost 8 bases, and 22 bases lay between the germline ends. The germline CDR1 and CDR2 sequences are SNHLY and FYNNEI. CDR3 in DNA: TGTGCCAGCAGTGAAGCTAACGGAGGGGATCCCTCATTCGGCTACACCTTC. Amino acid sequence: CASSEANGGDPSFGYTF.

The V and J genes are TRBV4-2 and TRBJ2-7, with 9 bases matching TRBD1. The trim removed 0 bases at V and 6 bases at J, leaving 30 bases unmatched. The CDR3 is 23 amino acids. Germline V gene data show CDR1 as LGHNA and CDR2 as YNFKEQ. The CDR3 bases are TGTGCCAGCAGCCAAGATTTCCACTCAGACAGGGGGTTTTTCCCTAAGAAATTGGCCGAGCAGTACTTC. Encoded protein: CASSQDFHSDRGFFPKKLAEQYF.

This clone was recorded once. The gene calls are TRBV19 and TRBJ2-1; 12 bases align to TRBD2. CDR3 length: 16 amino acids. V was clipped by 5 bases and J by 4 bases; unmatched bases: 6. Germline CDR1 and CDR2: LNHDA and SQIVND (reference sequence). This CDR3 reads CASSLLAGGPYNEQFF. The CDR3 nucleotides are TGTGCCAGTAGTCTACTAGCGGGAGGTCCATACAATGAGCAGTTCTTC.

The chain joins TRBV5-5 to TRBJ1-1, with D unclear. CDR3 length: 17 residues. The V gene lost 2 bases and the J gene lost 0 bases, with 17 bases spanning the gap. CDR1 SGHKS and CDR2 YYEKEE come from the germline V gene (reference sequence). The CDR3 reads CASSFLPAGRMNTEAFF. The CDR3 DNA follows: TGTGCCAGCAGCTTTTTACCTGCGGGCAGAATGAACACTGAAGCTTTCTTT. Combining the CDR3 with reference TRBV5-5 and TRBJ1-1 gives the whole variable domain DAGVTQSPTHLIKTRGQQVTLRCSPISGHKSVSWYQQVLGQGPQFIFQYYEKEERGRGNFPDRFSARQFPNYSSELNVNALLLGDSALYLCASSFLPAGRMNTEAFFGQGTRLTVV.

The rearrangement joins TRBV27 to TRBJ1-2; tentative D call: TRBD1 (6 bases). This CDR3 is built from 14 residues. V gave up 6 bases and J gave up 4 bases, with 15 bases separating them. CDR1 and CDR2 (germline): MNHEY, SMNVEV (reference sequence). The CDR3 coding sequence is TGTGCCAGCAGATCGCAAACAGGGAGCTATGGCTACACCTTC. It yields the protein CASRSQTGSYGYTF.

The gene calls are TRBV7-8 and TRBJ1-1; TRBD1 is a possible D gene (5 bases). This CDR3 is 15 amino acids long. Trimming shortened V by 5 bases and J by 5 bases, and 18 bases separated the two germline ends. Germline assignment: CDR1 SGHVS and CDR2 FQNEAQ. The chain's CDR3 is CASSLRAGGSTEAFF. The DNA of the CDR3 is TGTGCCAGCAGCCTCCGAGCGGGGGGATCGACTGAAGCTTTCTTT.

This clone was seen only once. V usage is TRBV7-8 and J usage is TRBJ1-5; TRBD1 matches at 8 bases. V was pared by 3 bases and J by 4 bases, with 5 bases of the junction left unmatched. CDR3 length: 15 residues. Germline V lookup: CDR1 SGHVS, CDR2 FQNEAQ. As DNA, the CDR3 is TGTGCCAGCAGCTTTGGCGACAGGGGAAATCAGCCCCAGCATTTT. Translating it yields CASSFGDRGNQPQHF.